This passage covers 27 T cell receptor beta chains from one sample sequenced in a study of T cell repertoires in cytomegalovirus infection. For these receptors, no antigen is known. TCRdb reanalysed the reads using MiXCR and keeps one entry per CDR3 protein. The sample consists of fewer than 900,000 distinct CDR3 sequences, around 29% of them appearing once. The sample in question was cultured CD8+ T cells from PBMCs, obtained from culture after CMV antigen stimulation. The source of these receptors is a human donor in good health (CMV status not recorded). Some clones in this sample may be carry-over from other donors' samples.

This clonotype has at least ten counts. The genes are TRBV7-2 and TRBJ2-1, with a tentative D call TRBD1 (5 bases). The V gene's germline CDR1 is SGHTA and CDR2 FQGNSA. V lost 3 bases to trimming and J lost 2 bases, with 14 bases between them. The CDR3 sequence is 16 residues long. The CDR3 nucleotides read TGTGCCAGCAGCTTGGACAACGGGTTCCCCTACAATGAGCAGTTCTTC. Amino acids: CASSLDNGFPYNEQFF.

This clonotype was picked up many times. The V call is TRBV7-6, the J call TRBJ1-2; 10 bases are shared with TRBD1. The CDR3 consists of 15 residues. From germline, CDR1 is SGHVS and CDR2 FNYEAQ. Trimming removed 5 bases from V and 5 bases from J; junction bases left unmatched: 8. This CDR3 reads CASSLRQGAEYGYTF. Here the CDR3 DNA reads TGTGCCAGCAGCCTTCGACAGGGGGCAGAGTATGGCTACACCTTC.

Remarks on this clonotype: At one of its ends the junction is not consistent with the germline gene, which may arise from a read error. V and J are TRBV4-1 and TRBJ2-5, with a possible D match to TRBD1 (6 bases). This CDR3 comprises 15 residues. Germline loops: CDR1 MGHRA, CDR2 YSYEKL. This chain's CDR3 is CASSFFTGAGETQNF. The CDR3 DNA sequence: TGCGCCAGCAGCTTTTTTACTGGGGCAGGGGAGACCCAGAACTTC.

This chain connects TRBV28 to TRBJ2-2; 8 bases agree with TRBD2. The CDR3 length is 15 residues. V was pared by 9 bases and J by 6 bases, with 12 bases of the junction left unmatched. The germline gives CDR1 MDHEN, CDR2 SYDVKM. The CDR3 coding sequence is TGTGCCAGTGGCCTGCGGGGGGTCGGGCCCGGGGAGCTGTTTTTT. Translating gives CASGLRGVGPGELFF.

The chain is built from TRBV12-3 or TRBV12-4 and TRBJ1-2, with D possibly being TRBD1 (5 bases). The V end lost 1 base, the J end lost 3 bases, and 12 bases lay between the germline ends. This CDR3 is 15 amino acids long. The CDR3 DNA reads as TGTGCCAGCAGTTTAGGGGGGGGACTCCACTATGGCTACACCTTC. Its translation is CASSLGGGLHYGYTF.

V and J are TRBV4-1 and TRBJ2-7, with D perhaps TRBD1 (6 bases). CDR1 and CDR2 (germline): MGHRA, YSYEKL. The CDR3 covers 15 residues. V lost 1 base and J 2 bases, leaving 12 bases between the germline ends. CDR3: CASSQASTGAYEQYF. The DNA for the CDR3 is TGCGCCAGCAGCCAAGCCTCGACAGGAGCCTACGAGCAGTACTTC.

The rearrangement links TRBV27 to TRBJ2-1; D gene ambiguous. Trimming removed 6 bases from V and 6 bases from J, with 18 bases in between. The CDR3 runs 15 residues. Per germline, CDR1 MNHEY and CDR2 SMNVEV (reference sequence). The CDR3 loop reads CASSSRWISFNEQFF. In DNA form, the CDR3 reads TGTGCCAGCAGCTCCCGGTGGATAAGTTTCAATGAGCAGTTCTTC.

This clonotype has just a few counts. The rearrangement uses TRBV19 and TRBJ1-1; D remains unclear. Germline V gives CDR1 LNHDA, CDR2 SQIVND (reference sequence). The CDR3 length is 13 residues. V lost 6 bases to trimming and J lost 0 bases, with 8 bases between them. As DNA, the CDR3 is TGTGCCAGTAGCGTCAGCCTGAACACTGAAGCTTTCTTT. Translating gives CASSVSLNTEAFF.

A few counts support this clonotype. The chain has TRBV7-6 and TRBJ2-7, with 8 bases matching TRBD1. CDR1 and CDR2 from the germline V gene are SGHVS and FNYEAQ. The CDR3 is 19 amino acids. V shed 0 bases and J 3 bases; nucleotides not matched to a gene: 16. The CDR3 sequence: CASSLARHSPDRVLYEQYF. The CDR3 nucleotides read TGTGCCAGCAGCTTAGCTCGGCATTCCCCGGACAGGGTTCTCTACGAGCAGTACTTC.

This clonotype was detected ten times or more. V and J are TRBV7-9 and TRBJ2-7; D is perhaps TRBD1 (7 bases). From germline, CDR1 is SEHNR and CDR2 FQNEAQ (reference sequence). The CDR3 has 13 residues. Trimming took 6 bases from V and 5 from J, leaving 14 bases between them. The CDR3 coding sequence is TGTGCCAGCAGGACCGGAGGGGGCAACGAGCAGTACTTC. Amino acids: CASRTGGGNEQYF.

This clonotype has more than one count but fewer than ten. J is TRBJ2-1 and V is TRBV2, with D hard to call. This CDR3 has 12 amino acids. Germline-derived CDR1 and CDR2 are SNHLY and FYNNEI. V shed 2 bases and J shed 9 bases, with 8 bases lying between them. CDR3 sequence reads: CASSEYAREQFF. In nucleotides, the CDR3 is TGTGCCAGCAGTGAATACGCCCGTGAGCAGTTCTTC. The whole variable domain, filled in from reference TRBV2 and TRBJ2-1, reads EPEVTQTPSHQVTQMGQEVILRCVPISNHLYFYWYRQILGQKVEFLVSFYNNEISEKSEIFDDQFSVERPDGSNFTLKIRSTKLEDSAMYFCASSEYAREQFFGPGTRLTVL.

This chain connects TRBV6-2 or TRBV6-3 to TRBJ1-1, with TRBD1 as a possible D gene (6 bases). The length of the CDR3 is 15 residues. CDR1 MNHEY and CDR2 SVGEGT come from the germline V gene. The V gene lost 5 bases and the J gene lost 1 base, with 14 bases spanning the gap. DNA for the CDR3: TGTGCCAGCAGTGGTGGGCCAGGGGCGAACACTGAAGCTTTCTTT. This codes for CASSGGPGANTEAFF.

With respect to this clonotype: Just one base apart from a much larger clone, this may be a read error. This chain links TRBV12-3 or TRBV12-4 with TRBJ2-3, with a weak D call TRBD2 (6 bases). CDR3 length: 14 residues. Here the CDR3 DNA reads TGTGTCAGCAGTTCGGGACTCGGCACAGATACGCAGTATTTT. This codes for CVSSSGLGTDTQYF.

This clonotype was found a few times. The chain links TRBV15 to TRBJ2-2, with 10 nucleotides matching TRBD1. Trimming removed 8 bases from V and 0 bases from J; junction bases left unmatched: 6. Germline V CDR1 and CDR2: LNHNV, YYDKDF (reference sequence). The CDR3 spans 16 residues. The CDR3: CATLDGTGANTGELFF. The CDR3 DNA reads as TGTGCCACCCTTGACGGGACAGGGGCGAACACCGGGGAGCTGTTTTTT.

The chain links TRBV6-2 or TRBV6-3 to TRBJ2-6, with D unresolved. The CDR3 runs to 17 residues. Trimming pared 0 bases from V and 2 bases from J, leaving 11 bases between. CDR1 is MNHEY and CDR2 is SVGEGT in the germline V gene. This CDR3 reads CASSYSLGTAGANVLTF. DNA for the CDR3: TGTGCCAGCAGTTACTCCCTAGGAACGGCTGGGGCCAACGTCCTGACTTTC.

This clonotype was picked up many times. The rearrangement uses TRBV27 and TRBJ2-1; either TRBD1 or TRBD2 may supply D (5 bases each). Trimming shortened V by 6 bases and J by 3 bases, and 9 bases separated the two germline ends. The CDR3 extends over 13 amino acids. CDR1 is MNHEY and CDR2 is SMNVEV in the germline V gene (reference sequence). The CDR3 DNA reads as TGTGCCAGCAGCTTTGGGGGCTACAATGAGCAGTTCTTC. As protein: CASSFGGYNEQFF.

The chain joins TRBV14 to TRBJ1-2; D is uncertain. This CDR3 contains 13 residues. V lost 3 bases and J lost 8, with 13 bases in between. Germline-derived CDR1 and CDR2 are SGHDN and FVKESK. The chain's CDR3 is CASSQRQALGYTF. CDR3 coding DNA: TGTGCCAGCAGCCAGCGGCAGGCCCTAGGCTACACCTTC.

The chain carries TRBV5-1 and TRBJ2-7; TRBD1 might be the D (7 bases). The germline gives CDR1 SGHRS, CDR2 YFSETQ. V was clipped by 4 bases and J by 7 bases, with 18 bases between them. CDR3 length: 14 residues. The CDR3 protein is CASSPRQGGWEQYF. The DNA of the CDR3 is TGCGCCAGCAGCCCAAGACAGGGAGGATGGGAGCAGTACTTC. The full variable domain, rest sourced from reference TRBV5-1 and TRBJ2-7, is KAGVTQTPRYLIKTRGQQVTLSCSPISGHRSVSWYQQTPGQGLQFLFEYFSETQRNKGNFPGRFSGRQFSNSRSEMNVSTLELGDSALYLCASSPRQGGWEQYFGPGTRLTVT.

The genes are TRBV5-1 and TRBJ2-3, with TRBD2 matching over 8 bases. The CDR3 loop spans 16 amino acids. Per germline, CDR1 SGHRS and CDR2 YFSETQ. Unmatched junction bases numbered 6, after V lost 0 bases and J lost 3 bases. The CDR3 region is CASSLVLAGLTDTQYF. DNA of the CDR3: TGCGCCAGCAGCTTGGTATTAGCGGGGCTGACAGATACGCAGTATTTT.

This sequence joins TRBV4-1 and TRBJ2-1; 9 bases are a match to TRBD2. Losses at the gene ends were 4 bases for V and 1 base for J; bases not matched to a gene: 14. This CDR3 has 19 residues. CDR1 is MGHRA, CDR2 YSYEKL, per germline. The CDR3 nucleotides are TGCGCCAGCAGCCCGAGGAGCGGGGGGCCCTTAGGGTCCTACAATGAGCAGTTCTTC. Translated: CASSPRSGGPLGSYNEQFF.

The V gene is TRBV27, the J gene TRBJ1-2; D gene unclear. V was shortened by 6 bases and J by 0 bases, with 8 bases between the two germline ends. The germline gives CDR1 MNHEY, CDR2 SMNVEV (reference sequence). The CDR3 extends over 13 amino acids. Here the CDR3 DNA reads TGTGCCAGCAGCCACACAACTAACTATGGCTACACCTTC. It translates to CASSHTTNYGYTF.

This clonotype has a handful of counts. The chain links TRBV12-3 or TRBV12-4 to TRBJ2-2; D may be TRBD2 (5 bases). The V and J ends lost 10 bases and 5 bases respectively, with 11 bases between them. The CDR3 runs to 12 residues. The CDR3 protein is CANPAVTGELFF. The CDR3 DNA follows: TGTGCCAACCCAGCGGTGACCGGGGAGCTGTTTTTT.

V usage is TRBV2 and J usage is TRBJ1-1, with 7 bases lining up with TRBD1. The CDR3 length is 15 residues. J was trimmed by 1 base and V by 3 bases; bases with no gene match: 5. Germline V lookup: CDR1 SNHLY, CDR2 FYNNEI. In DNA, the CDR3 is TGTGCCAGCAGTGAGTTAGGGGGCTCGAACACTGAAGCTTTCTTT. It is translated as CASSELGGSNTEAFF.

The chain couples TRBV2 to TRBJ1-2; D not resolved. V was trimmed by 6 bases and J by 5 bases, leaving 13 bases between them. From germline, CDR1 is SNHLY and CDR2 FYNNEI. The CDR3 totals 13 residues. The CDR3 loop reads CASRGPEPYGYTF. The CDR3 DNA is TGTGCCAGCAGAGGGCCGGAACCTTATGGCTACACCTTC. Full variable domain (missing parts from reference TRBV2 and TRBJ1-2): EPEVTQTPSHQVTQMGQEVILRCVPISNHLYFYWYRQILGQKVEFLVSFYNNEISEKSEIFDDQFSVERPDGSNFTLKIRSTKLEDSAMYFCASRGPEPYGYTFGSGTRLTVV.

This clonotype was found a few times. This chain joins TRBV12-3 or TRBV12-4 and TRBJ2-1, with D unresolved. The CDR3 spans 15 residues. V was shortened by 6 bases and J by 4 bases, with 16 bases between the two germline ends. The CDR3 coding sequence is TGTGCCAGCAGCCCACAACCCGGCCAATACAATGAGCAGTTCTTC. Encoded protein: CASSPQPGQYNEQFF.

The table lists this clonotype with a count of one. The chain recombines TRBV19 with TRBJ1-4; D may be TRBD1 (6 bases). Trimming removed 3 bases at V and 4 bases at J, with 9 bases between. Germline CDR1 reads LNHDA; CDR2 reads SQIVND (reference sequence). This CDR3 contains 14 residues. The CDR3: CASSMDSVNEKLFF. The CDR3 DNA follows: TGTGCCAGTAGTATGGACAGCGTTAATGAAAAACTGTTTTTT. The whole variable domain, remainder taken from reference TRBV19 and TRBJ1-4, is DGGITQSPKYLFRKEGQNVTLSCEQNLNHDAMYWYRQDPGQGLRLIYYSQIVNDFQKGDIAEGYSVSREKKESFPLTVTSAQKNPTAFYLCASSMDSVNEKLFFGSGTQLSVL.

CDR3 protein: CASSLNAALANEQFF. In DNA form, the CDR3 reads TGTGCCAGCAGCTTAAACGCGGCCTTGGCCAATGAGCAGTTCTTC. The rearrangement links TRBV7-3 to TRBJ2-1, with D hard to call. Trimming cost V 1 base and J 6 bases, with 13 bases left between them. Germline V gene sequence: CDR1 SGHTA, CDR2 FQGTGA. The CDR3 has 15 amino acids.